The 14 T cell receptor beta chains in this list originate from one sample, sequenced in a study of Graves' ophthalmopathy and Graves' hyperthyroidism. Amplified material comprised TCR beta CDR3 regions derived from RNA transcripts. HTBI primers were used in a first-round RT-PCR, which preceded a second-round multiplex PCR. TCRdb reanalysed the multiplex PCR reads using MiXCR and keeps one entry per CDR3 protein. Of approximately 1.2 million distinct CDR3 sequences in the sample, about 35% were seen once. The source material was peripheral blood or thyroid tissue (not recorded which). The source is an adult man with Graves' hyperthyroidism.

The chain carries TRBV11-2 and TRBJ1-5, with TRBD1 matching 7 bases. Germline V gene lookup returns CDR1 SGHAT and CDR2 FQNNGV. With V trimmed by 0 bases and J by 7 bases, 6 bases remained unmatched. There are 15 residues in the CDR3. The CDR3 DNA follows: TGTGCCAGCAGCTTAGAACCGTACAGGGGACAGCCCCAGCATTTT. It yields the protein CASSLEPYRGQPQHF.

Turning to this clonotype: A read error may be the cause here, since a much bigger clone is one base away. This likely comes from a read error, as the CDR3 has no conserved phenylalanine or tryptophan at its end. This chain joins TRBV7-2 and TRBJ1-2, with 9 bases fitting TRBD1. This CDR3 contains 14 residues. V gave up 7 bases and J gave up 7 bases; unmatched junction bases: 10. CDR1 is SGHTA and CDR2 is FQGNSA in the germline V gene. CDR3 region: CASITGGPSGGYTL. CDR3 sequence (DNA): TGTGCCAGCATAACAGGGGGCCCCTCGGGTGGCTACACCCTC.

V gene TRBV28 combines with J gene TRBJ1-1; no firm D call. The CDR3 is 15 residues long. The germline V gene encodes CDR1 MDHEN and CDR2 SYDVKM. V lost 1 base to trimming and J lost 4 bases, with 13 bases between them. CDR3 DNA: TGTGCCAGCAGTTTATCCCGGTTTAAGAGCACTGAAGCTTTCTTT. Protein product: CASSLSRFKSTEAFF.

The chain couples TRBV7-8 to TRBJ1-5, with 10 positions matching TRBD1. This CDR3 contains 16 residues. Germline V lookup: CDR1 SGHVS, CDR2 FQNEAQ. Trimming removed 9 bases from V and 0 bases from J; junction bases left unmatched: 8. The CDR3 loop is CASRDRGPYSNQPQHF. CDR3 nucleotide sequence: TGTGCCAGTAGGGACAGGGGCCCGTATAGCAATCAGCCCCAGCATTTT. Combining the CDR3 with reference TRBV7-8 and TRBJ1-5 gives the whole variable domain GAGVSQSPRYKVAKRGQDVALRCDPISGHVSLFWYQQALGQGPEFLTYFQNEAQLDKSGLPSDRFFAERPEGSVSTLKIQRTQQEDSAVYLCASRDRGPYSNQPQHFGDGTRLSIL.

This clonotype was counted a few times. The genes are TRBV7-2 and TRBJ1-6; TRBD1 agrees at 8 bases. This CDR3 spans 16 amino acids. The germline V gene encodes CDR1 SGHTA and CDR2 FQGNSA. V shed 0 bases and J 7 bases; nucleotides not matched to a gene: 5. The CDR3 DNA follows: TGTGCCAGCAGCTTAGCTCAGGGGGCGGTAAATTCACCCCTCCACTTT. Translating gives CASSLAQGAVNSPLHF.

This clonotype came up many times. This rearrangement joins TRBV7-2 to TRBJ1-1; possibly TRBD1 for D (6 bases). V shed 5 bases and J shed 2 bases, with 12 bases lying between them. The CDR3 sequence is 14 residues long. Germline assignment: CDR1 SGHTA and CDR2 FQGNSA. CDR3 coding DNA: TGTGCCAGCAGCCCCCGACAGGTCAACACTGAAGCTTTCTTT. It specifies CASSPRQVNTEAFF.

V usage is TRBV4-3 and J usage is TRBJ1-2, with 7 nucleotides matching TRBD1. CDR3 length: 16 residues. Germline V gene sequence: CDR1 LGHNA, CDR2 YSLEER. Trimming cost V 1 base and J 8 bases; bases outside gene matches: 13. The DNA of the CDR3 is TGCGCCAGCAGCCAAGCCTCAGGGGGGATCCTCTACGGCTACACCTTC. Its protein is CASSQASGGILYGYTF.

Turning to this clonotype: A much larger clone sits a single nucleotide away, making a read error possible. The chain carries TRBV11-2 and TRBJ1-2; 8 nucleotides line up with TRBD1. This CDR3 is 16 amino acids long. V lost 1 base, J lost 7 bases, and 11 bases stayed unmatched. Germline CDR1 SGHAT, CDR2 FQNNGV. The CDR3 sequence is CASSLAPGQGGPGYTF. In DNA form, the CDR3 reads TGTGCCAGCAGCTTAGCCCCTGGACAGGGCGGTCCTGGCTACACCTTC. The entire variable domain, with the rest obtained from reference TRBV11-2 and TRBJ1-2, is as follows: EAGVAQSPRYKIIEKRQSVAFWCNPISGHATLYWYQQILGQGPKLLIQFQNNGVVDDSQLPKDRFSAERLKGVDSTLKIQPAKLEDSAVYLCASSLAPGQGGPGYTFGSGTRLTVV.

V is TRBV15 and J is TRBJ1-1; perhaps TRBD1 as D (5 bases). Per germline, CDR1 LNHNV and CDR2 YYDKDF (reference sequence). The CDR3 has 15 residues. Deletions cut 8 bases from V and 3 bases from J, with 19 bases between. The CDR3 region is CATLPGAGRHTEAFF. Here the CDR3 DNA reads TGTGCCACCCTACCTGGGGCAGGGAGGCACACTGAAGCTTTCTTT.

On this clonotype: This sequence may be a read error, since a much larger clone differs from it by one base. The V and J genes are TRBV20-1 and TRBJ2-7; D is unresolved. This CDR3 region has 12 residues. CDR1 and CDR2 from the germline V gene are DFQATT and SNEGSKA (reference sequence). V was cut by 1 base and J by 4 bases, with 8 bases left in between. CDR3 in amino acids: CSARAGVYEQYF. CDR3 bases: TGCAGTGCTAGAGCTGGGGTTTACGAGCAGTACTTC.

The sample holds a few counts of this clonotype. Lacking the conserved final phenylalanine or tryptophan, this CDR3 likely reflects a read error. The limits of the CDR3 on the DNA are not certain, so only TCRdb's listed CDR3 is given. The chain links TRBV5-4 to TRBJ2-6. The CDR3 is 8 residues long, counting both termini. CDR1 is SGHNT and CDR2 is YYREEE in the germline V gene (reference sequence). The CDR3 here is CASSADTT.

This clonotype was seen many times. The chain links TRBV12-3 or TRBV12-4 to TRBJ2-6, with a possible D match to TRBD1 (5 bases). This CDR3 region has 15 residues. V lost 6 bases to trimming and J lost 4 bases, with 13 bases between them. This CDR3 is CASSFSGSGANVLTF. CDR3 in DNA: TGTGCCAGCAGCTTTTCAGGGTCCGGGGCCAACGTCCTGACTTTC.

The sample holds many counts of this clonotype. The rearrangement links TRBV7-2 to TRBJ2-7; D uncertain. V dropped 1 base and J dropped 12 bases, with 10 bases sitting between them. Germline V gene lookup returns CDR1 SGHTA and CDR2 FQGNSA. This CDR3 spans 11 amino acids. The CDR3 DNA reads TGTGCCAGCAGCTTAGAACTCAGGCTGTACTTC. Protein sequence: CASSLELRLYF. Complete variable domain (other parts from reference TRBV7-2 and TRBJ2-7): GAGVSQSPSNKVTEKGKDVELRCDPISGHTALYWYRQSLGQGLEFLIYFQGNSAPDKSGLPSDRFSAERTGGSVSTLTIQRTQQEDSAVYLCASSLELRLYFGPGTRLTVT.

This clonotype was detected many times. This sequence joins TRBV7-3 and TRBJ2-6; 9 nucleotides agree with TRBD1. J gave up 0 bases and V 5 bases, and 11 bases lay outside the gene matches. Looked up from germline, CDR1 is SGHTA and CDR2 is FQGTGA. CDR3 length equals 19 residues. The CDR3 DNA is TGTGCCAGCAGCCCATCCCTTCGGACAGGGGTCTCTGGGGCCAACGTCCTGACTTTC. Translation gives CASSPSLRTGVSGANVLTF.